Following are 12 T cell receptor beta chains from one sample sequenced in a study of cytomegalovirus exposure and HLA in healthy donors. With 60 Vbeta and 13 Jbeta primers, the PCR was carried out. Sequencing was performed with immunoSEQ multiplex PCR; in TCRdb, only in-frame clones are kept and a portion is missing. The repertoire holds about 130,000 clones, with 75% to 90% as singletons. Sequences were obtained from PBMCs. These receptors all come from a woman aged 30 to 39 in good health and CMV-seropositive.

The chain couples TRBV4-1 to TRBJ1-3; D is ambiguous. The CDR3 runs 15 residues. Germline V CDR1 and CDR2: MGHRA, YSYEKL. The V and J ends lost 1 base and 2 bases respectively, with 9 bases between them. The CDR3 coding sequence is TGCGCCAGCAGCCAAGGACTTGGCCCTGGAAACACCATATATTTT. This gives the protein CASSQGLGPGNTIYF.

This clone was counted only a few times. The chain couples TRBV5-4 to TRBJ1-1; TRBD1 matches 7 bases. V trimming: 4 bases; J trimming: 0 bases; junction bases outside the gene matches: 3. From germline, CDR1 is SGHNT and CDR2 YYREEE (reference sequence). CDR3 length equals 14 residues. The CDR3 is CASSTGQVNTEAFF. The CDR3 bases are TGTGCCAGCAGCACAGGACAGGTGAACACTGAAGCTTTCTTT.

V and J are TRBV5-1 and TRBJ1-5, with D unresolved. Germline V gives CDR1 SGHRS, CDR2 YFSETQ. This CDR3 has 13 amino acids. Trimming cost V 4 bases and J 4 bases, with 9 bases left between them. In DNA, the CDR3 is TGCGCCAGCAGCCAGTTCCAGAATCAGCCCCAGCATTTT. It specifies CASSQFQNQPQHF.

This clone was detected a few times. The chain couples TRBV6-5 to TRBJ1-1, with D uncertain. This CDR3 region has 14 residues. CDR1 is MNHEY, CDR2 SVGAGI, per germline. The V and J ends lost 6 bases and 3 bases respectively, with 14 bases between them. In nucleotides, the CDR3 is TGTGCCAGCAGATCTCCCCCGGGATACACTGAAGCTTTCTTT. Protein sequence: CASRSPPGYTEAFF.

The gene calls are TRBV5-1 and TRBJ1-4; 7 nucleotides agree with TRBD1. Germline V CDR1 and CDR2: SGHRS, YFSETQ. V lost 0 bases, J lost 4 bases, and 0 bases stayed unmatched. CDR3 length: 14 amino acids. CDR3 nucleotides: TGCGCCAGCAGCTTGGGGGACAGTAATGAAAAACTGTTTTTT. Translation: CASSLGDSNEKLFF.

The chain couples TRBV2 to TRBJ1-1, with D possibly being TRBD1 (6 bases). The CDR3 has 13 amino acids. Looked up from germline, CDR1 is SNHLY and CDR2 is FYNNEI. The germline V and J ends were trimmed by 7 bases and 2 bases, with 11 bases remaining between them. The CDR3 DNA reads TGTGCCAGCAAAAGGGACACCAACACTGAAGCTTTCTTT. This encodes CASKRDTNTEAFF.

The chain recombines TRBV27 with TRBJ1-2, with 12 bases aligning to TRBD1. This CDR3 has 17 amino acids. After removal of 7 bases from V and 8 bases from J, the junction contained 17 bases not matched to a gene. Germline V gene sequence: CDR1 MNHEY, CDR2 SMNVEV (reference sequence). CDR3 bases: TGTGCCAGCACCTTAAAAGAGGGACAGGGGGCATTGAGGGGCTACACCTTC. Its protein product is CASTLKEGQGALRGYTF.

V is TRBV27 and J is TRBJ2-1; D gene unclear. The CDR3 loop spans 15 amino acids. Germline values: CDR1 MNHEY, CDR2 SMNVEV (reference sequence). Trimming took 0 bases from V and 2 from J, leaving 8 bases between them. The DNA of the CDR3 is TGTGCCAGCAGTTTATCGTTATCTCCCTACAATGAGCAGTTCTTC. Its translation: CASSLSLSPYNEQFF.

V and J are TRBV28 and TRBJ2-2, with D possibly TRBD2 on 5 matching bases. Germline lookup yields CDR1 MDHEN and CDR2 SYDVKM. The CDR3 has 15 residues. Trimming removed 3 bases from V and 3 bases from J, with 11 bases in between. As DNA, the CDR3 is TGTGCCAGCAGTTTGGCTAGCTTGGACACCGGGGAGCTGTTTTTT. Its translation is CASSLASLDTGELFF. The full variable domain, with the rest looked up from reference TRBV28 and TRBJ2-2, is DVKVTQSSRYLVKRTGEKVFLECVQDMDHENMFWYRQDPGLGLRLIYFSYDVKMKEKGDIPEGYSVSREKKERFSLILESASTNQTSMYLCASSLASLDTGELFFGEGSRLTVL.

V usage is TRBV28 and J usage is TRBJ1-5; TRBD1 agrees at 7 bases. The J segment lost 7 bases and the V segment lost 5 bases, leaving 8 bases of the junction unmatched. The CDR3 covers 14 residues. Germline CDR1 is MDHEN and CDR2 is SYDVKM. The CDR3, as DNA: TGTGCCAGCAGTACTACAGGGGCAGGGCAGCCCCAGCATTTT. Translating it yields CASSTTGAGQPQHF.

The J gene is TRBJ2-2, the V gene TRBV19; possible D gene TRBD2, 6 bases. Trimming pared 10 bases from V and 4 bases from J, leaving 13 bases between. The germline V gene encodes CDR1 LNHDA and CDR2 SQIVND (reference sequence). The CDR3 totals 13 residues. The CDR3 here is CATRRRGTGELFF. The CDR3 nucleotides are TGTGCCACCAGGCGGCGGGGCACCGGGGAGCTGTTTTTT.

CDR3 coding DNA: TGTGCCAGCAGCTTAGGCCGTCAGCCCCAGCATTTT. It specifies CASSLGRQPQHF. The chain carries TRBV13 and TRBJ1-5; D is uncertain. Trimming removed 0 bases from V and 6 bases from J, with 3 bases in between. Germline values: CDR1 PRHDT, CDR2 FYEKMQ (reference sequence). CDR3 size: 12 residues.